This entry features one T cell receptor beta chain sequence. This sample is drawn from a study of cytomegalovirus exposure and HLA in healthy donors. The V gene's germline CDR1 is MGHRA and CDR2 YSYEKL. The junction had 4 bases not matched to a gene; V was cut back by 2 bases and J by 0 bases. CDR3 size: 16 residues. Primers: 60 Vbeta forward and 13 Jbeta reverse. Assay: immunoSEQ multiplex PCR; the TCRdb copy retains only in-frame clones and omits some. The sample has 150,000 or so clones, 82% seen once. The receptor was derived from a man between 18 and 29 years old in good health and CMV-seropositive. The specimen sequenced was PBMCs. The chain has TRBV4-1 and TRBJ2-4; 7 bases map to TRBD1. The CDR3 is CASSQLGGLAKNIQYF. In nucleotides, the CDR3 is TGCGCCAGCAGCCAACTAGGGGGCCTAGCCAAAAACATTCAGTACTTC.